This T cell receptor beta chain was found in a study of cytomegalovirus exposure and HLA in healthy donors. In the study overall: Early released data comprised about 84 million unique TCRs from HLA-typed donors. Whole-study results and caveats: A prior analysis recorded that most TCR beta V segments were productive about 87% or about 30% of the time. Analyzed later, most CMV-associated TCR beta chains appeared HLA-restricted. In a later analysis, HLA-associated TCR beta chains were more clonally expanded than equally common others.

Primers for the PCR totalled 60 Vbeta and 13 Jbeta. TCRdb's table, derived via immunoSEQ multiplex PCR, lists solely in-frame clones and lacks some. The specimen's table records more than 95,000 clones. Germline V gene lookup returns CDR1 MDHEN and CDR2 SYDVKM. This CDR3 comprises 13 residues. Trimming cost V 6 bases and J 4 bases; bases outside gene matches: 3. With regard to this clone: Antigen specificity is unknown.

V is TRBV28 and J is TRBJ2-5, with 9 bases fitting TRBD1. This sequence originates from a man in his thirties or forties in good health and CMV-seronegative. Source material: PBMCs. The CDR3 bases are TGTGCCAGCAGATTGACAGGGGGAGAGACCCAGTACTTC. Residues: CASRLTGGETQYF. Together with reference TRBV28 and TRBJ2-5, the CDR3 gives the full variable domain: DVKVTQSSRYLVKRTGEKVFLECVQDMDHENMFWYRQDPGLGLRLIYFSYDVKMKEKGDIPEGYSVSREKKERFSLILESASTNQTSMYLCASRLTGGETQYFGPGTRLLVL.